This T cell receptor beta chain was identified in a study of OX40 agonist ivuxolimab in advanced cancers. At the level of the whole study: Ivuxolimab was a fully human IgG2 agonistic monoclonal antibody targeting the costimulatory receptor OX40 (CD134). Intravenous ivuxolimab was administered to patients every 2 weeks at six dose levels: 0.01, 0.1, 0.3, 1.5, 3 and 10 mg/kg. Of the roughly 51 patients in dose escalation, 19 had hepatocellular carcinoma, roughly 15 had melanoma, 9 had renal cell carcinoma and 9 had head and neck cancer. In the dose-escalation cohort, approximately 80% of patients were male, and the mean age was roughly 56 years with a range of about 20 to 90. Prior anti-PD-1, anti-PD-L1 or anti-CTLA-4 therapy was permitted, and 40% to 50% of dose-escalation patients had received checkpoint inhibitors. Partial responses were achieved by three dose-escalation patients, of whom one had hepatocellular carcinoma and two had cutaneous melanoma. Peripheral TCRbeta sequencing aimed to test whether ivuxolimab altered TCR sequence diversity and caused clonal T-cell expansion. The paper reports the monotherapy dose-escalation portion (N of about 47 patients) of the phase I ivuxolimab trial. On the study overall, not on this receptor specifically: Low levels of normalized T-cell clonal expansion were also seen in some nonresponding patients. In the 0.1-3.0 mg/kg groups, partial responders had among the lowest normalized peripheral clonal expansion, particularly in CD8+ T cells. The antigen specificity of the clonally expanded peripheral T cells was not determined. After ivuxolimab, more expanded clones were found on average in CD8+ T cells than in CD4+ T cells. Clonal expansion of both CD4+ and CD8+ blood T cells was observed from baseline to week 6 at doses 0.1 to 3.0 mg/kg.

Patients with autoimmune disease history or receiving systemic immunosuppression were excluded from the trial. In every dose cohort, peripheral blood was drawn for TCR sequencing at baseline, cycle 4 day 1, and cycle 7 day 1. Samples were obtained from an open-label, multicenter, first-in-human phase I dose-escalation trial of ivuxolimab. Adults with locally advanced or metastatic melanoma, renal cell, hepatocellular, or head and neck squamous cell carcinoma were enrolled in the trial. CD4+ and CD8+ T cells were sorted separately from peripheral blood before TCR sequencing. For sequencing of the TCRbeta CDR3 region, genomic DNA was extracted from the sorted cells. The immunoSEQ Assay was used to sequence the TCRbeta CDR3 regions. As stored in TCRdb, this immuneACCESS dataset retains in-frame rearrangements with V and J assigned. A fraction of the clones does not appear; measured against another copy, unresolved V genes explain less than half of the discrepancy, and the remainder lacks a known reason. Counted in this sample were about 84,000 clones; 89% of them appeared once. Less than 0.2% of the sample is held by the ten biggest clonotypes.

In regard to this clone: This receptor's antigen is unknown. No much larger clone is present one base from it, and per-base qualities are unavailable.

V is pruned by 6 bases and J by 8 bases, leaving 11 bases of the junction without a gene match. The CDR3 holds 16 amino acids from the cysteine to the phenylalanine. Of the read, only the CDR3 DNA is kept; its 48 bases are in frame from base 1. CDR1 and CDR2, per the germline V gene, are SGHTA and FQGTGA. The V gene is TRBV7-3 and the J gene is TRBJ2-1; TRBD2 agrees with 12 junctional bases. Sequences were derived from CD4+ or CD8+ T cells sorted from blood, sampled in a trial of the OX40 agonist ivuxolimab. The TCR was taken from an adult with an advanced solid tumor such as melanoma, head and neck, liver or kidney cancer. CDR3 region: CASSLAGGPRVDEQFF. The DNA sequence reads TGTGCCAGCAGTCTAGCGGGAGGGCCGAGGGTAGATGAGCAGTTCTTC.